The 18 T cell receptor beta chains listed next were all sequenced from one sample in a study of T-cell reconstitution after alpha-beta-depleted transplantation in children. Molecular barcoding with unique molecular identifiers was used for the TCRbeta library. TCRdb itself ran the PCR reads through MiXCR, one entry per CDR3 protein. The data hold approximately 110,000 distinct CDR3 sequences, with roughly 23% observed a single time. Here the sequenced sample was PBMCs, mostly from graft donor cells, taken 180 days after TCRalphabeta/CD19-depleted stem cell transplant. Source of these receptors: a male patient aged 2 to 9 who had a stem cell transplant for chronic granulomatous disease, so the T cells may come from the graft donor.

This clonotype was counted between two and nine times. The CDR3 nucleotides are TGTGCCAGCAGTTTAGGTCAGCTCAATGAGCAGTTCTTC. Protein: CASSLGQLNEQFF. This chain connects TRBV12-3 or TRBV12-4 to TRBJ2-1; no definite D call. V was clipped by 1 base and J by 6 bases, with 7 bases between them. This CDR3 spans 13 amino acids.

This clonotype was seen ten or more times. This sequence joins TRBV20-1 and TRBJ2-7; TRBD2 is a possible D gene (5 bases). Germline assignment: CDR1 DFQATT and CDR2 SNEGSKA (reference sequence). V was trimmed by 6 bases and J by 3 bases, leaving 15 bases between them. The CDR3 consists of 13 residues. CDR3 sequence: CSAQGLSDYEQYF. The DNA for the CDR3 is TGCAGTGCGCAAGGACTGAGCGACTACGAGCAGTACTTC.

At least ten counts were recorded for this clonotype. CDR3 nucleotide sequence: TGCGCCAGCAGCTGGACAGGGCAAGAGACCCAGTACTTC. Amino acids: CASSWTGQETQYF. The chain combines TRBV5-1 with TRBJ2-5; 8 bases fit TRBD1. Germline assignment: CDR1 SGHRS and CDR2 YFSETQ. V was pared by 3 bases and J by 2 bases, with 0 bases of the junction left unmatched. CDR3 size: 13 residues.

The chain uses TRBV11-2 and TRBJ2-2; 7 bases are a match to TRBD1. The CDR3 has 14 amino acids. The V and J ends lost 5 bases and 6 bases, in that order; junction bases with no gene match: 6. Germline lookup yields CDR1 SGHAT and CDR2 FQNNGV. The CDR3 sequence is CASSPTRGSGELFF. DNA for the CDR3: TGTGCCAGCAGCCCTACCAGGGGGTCCGGGGAGCTGTTTTTT.

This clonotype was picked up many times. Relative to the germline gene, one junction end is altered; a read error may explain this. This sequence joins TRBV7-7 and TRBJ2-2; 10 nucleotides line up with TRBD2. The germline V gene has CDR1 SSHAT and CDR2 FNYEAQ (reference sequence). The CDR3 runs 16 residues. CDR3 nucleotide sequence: TGTGCTAGCAGCCCTCGGACTAGCGGTATACCCGGGGAGCTGTTTTTT. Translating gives CASSPRTSGIPGELFF.

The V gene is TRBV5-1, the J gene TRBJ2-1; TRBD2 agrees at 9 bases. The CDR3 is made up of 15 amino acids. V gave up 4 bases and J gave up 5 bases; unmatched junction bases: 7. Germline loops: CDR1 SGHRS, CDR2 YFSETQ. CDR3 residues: CASSPGLAADNEQFF. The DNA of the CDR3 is TGCGCCAGCAGCCCGGGACTAGCCGCGGACAATGAGCAGTTCTTC.

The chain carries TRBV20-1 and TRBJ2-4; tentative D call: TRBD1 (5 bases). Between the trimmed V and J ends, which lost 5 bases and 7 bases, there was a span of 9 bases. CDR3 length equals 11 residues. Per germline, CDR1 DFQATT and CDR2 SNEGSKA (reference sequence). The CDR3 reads CSASRQNIQYF. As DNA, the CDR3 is TGCAGTGCTTCACGACAGAACATTCAGTACTTC.

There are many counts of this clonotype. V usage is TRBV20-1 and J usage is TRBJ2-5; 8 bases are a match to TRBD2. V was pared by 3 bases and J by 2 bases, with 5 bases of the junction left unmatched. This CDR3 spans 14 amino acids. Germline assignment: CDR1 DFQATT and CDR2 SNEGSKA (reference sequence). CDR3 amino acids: CSASSGTIQETQYF. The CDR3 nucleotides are TGCAGTGCTAGTAGCGGGACCATTCAAGAGACCCAGTACTTC.

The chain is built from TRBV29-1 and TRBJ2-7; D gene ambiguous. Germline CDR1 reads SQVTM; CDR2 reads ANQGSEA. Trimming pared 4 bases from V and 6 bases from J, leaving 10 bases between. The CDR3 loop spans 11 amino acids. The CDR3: CSVADRREQYF. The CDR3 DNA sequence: TGCAGCGTTGCGGACCGCCGCGAGCAGTACTTC.

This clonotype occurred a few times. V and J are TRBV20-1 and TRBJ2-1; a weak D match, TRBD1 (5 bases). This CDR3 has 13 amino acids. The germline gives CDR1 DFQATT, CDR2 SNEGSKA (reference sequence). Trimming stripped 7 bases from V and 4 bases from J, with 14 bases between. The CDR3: CSVEGHHYNEQFF. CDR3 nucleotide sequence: TGCAGTGTCGAAGGACACCATTACAATGAGCAGTTCTTC.

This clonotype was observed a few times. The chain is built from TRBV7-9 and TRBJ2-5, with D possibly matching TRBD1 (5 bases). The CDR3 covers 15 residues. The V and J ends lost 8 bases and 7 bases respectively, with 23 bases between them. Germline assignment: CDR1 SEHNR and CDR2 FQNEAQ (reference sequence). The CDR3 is CASLPREQAAGTQYF. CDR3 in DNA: TGTGCCAGCCTCCCCAGGGAACAGGCGGCAGGGACCCAGTACTTC.

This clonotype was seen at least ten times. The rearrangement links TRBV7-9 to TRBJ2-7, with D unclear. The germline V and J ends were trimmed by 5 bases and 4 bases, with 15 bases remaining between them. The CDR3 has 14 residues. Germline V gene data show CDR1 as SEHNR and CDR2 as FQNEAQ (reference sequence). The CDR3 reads CASSTGAYEYEQYF. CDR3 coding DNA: TGTGCCAGCAGCACGGGCGCTTACGAATACGAGCAGTACTTC. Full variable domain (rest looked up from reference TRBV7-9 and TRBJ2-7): DTGVSQNPRHKITKRGQNVTFRCDPISEHNRLYWYRQTLGQGPEFLTYFQNEAQLEKSRLLSDRFSAERPKGSFSTLEIQRTEQGDSAMYLCASSTGAYEYEQYFGPGTRLTVT.

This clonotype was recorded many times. The CDR3 here is CASSLGTGSTDTQYF. The CDR3 DNA reads TGTGCCAGCAGCCTCGGGACAGGGAGCACAGATACGCAGTATTTT. The rearrangement links TRBV4-2 to TRBJ2-3, with 9 positions matching TRBD1. The germline V gene has CDR1 LGHNA and CDR2 YNFKEQ. Unmatched junction bases numbered 2, after V lost 4 bases and J lost 0 bases. The CDR3 is 15 amino acids.

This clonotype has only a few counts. The CDR3 sequence is CASSESGGYEQYF. The CDR3 nucleotides are TGTGCCAGCAGCGAAAGCGGGGGTTACGAGCAGTACTTC. This chain uses TRBV5-6 with TRBJ2-7; 8 bases align to TRBD2. The V and J ends lost 4 bases and 4 bases, in that order; junction bases with no gene match: 4. Germline CDR1 and CDR2: SGHDT and YYEEEE. The CDR3 contains 13 residues.

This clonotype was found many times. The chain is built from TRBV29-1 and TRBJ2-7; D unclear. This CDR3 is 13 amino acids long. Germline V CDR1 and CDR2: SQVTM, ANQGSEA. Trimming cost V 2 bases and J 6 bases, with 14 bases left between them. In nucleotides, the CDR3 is TGCAGCGTTGAAACAGCCAGGTCCCTCGAGCAGTACTTC. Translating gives CSVETARSLEQYF.

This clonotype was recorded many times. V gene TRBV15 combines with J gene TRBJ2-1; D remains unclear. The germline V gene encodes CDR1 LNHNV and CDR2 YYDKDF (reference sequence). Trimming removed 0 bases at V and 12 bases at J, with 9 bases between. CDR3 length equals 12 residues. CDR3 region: CATSRDKTLQFF. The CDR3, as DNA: TGTGCCACCAGCAGAGATAAAACGCTGCAGTTCTTC.

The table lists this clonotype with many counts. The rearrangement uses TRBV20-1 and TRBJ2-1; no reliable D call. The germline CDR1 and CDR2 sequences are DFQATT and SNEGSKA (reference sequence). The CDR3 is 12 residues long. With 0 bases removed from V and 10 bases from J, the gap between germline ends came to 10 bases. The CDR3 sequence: CSAREVGGEQFF. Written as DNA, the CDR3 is TGCAGTGCTAGAGAGGTCGGTGGGGAGCAGTTCTTC.

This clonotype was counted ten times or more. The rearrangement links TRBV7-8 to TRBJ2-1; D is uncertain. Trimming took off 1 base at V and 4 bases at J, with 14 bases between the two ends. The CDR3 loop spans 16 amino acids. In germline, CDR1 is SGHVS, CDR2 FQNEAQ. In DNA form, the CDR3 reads TGTGCCAGCAGCTTAGACCCCGCGAGCAAATACAATGAGCAGTTCTTC. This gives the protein CASSLDPASKYNEQFF. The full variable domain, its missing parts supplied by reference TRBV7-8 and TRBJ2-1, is GAGVSQSPRYKVAKRGQDVALRCDPISGHVSLFWYQQALGQGPEFLTYFQNEAQLDKSGLPSDRFFAERPEGSVSTLKIQRTQQEDSAVYLCASSLDPASKYNEQFFGPGTRLTVL.